The 5 T cell receptor beta chains below all came from one sample that was sequenced in a study of T cells after yellow fever vaccination. TCRdb itself ran the 5' RACE reads through MiXCR, one entry per CDR3 protein. The top ten hold about 2.7% of the sample, which has 100,000 to 150,000 distinct CDR3 sequences, under 8% seen once. Sequencing was performed on CD4+ T cells sorted from PBMCs, taken 10 to 11 days after the first yellow fever vaccination. The receptors here all came from a man younger than 35 who received the YFV17D yellow fever vaccine.

This clonotype was detected ten times or more. The chain is built from TRBV5-1 and TRBJ2-5; TRBD1 agrees at 10 bases. The CDR3 loop spans 17 amino acids. Germline trimming cut 0 bases from V and 2 bases from J; bases unmatched to any gene: 7. The germline V gene has CDR1 SGHRS and CDR2 YFSETQ. CDR3 coding DNA: TGCGCCAGCAGCTTGGCTACCGGGACAGGGGTGCAAGAGACCCAGTACTTC. As protein: CASSLATGTGVQETQYF.

This clonotype was detected many times. The gene calls are TRBV6-2 or TRBV6-3 and TRBJ2-7, with D perhaps TRBD1 (5 bases). The CDR3 consists of 12 residues. Germline assignment: CDR1 MNHEY and CDR2 SVGEGT. V was pared by 6 bases and J by 5 bases, with 11 bases between. For the CDR3, the DNA is TGTGCCAGCAGCTCCCGACAGCACGAGCAGTACTTC. This sequence encodes CASSSRQHEQYF.

This clonotype has a handful of counts. The CDR3, as DNA: TGTGCCAGCAGCTCAGGGACAGGGGGCATGTCTGGGGCCAACGTCCTGACTTTC. Its protein product is CASSSGTGGMSGANVLTF. The V call is TRBV11-1, the J call TRBJ2-6, with TRBD1 identical over 12 bases. The ends lost 4 bases at V and 1 base at J; junction bases unmatched: 5. Germline V gene data show CDR1 as SGHAT and CDR2 as FQDESV (reference sequence). The CDR3 covers 18 residues.

This clonotype was picked up many times. The rearrangement joins TRBV20-1 to TRBJ1-1; no clear D gene. The CDR3 contains 14 residues. The germline gives CDR1 DFQATT, CDR2 SNEGSKA (reference sequence). The V end was cut by 0 bases, the J end by 7 bases, with 15 bases between. In DNA, the CDR3 is TGCAGTGCTAGAGAGGCCAGCCTTCGAGGTGAAGCTTTCTTT. Translated: CSAREASLRGEAFF.

This clonotype was seen repeatedly, ten times or more. The chain recombines TRBV24-1 with TRBJ2-3; possible D gene TRBD1, 5 bases. The CDR3 has 13 residues. Germline CDR1 KGHDR, CDR2 SFDVKD. Trimming removed 10 bases at V and 3 bases at J, with 13 bases between. The CDR3 loop is CATRRRGTDTQYF. CDR3 sequence (DNA): TGTGCCACGCGTCGAAGGGGTACAGATACGCAGTATTTT.